The following is a T cell receptor beta chain sequence with its context. The CDR3 covers 15 residues. The trim removed 3 bases at V and 5 bases at J, leaving 5 bases unmatched. Germline loops: CDR1 SEHNR, CDR2 FQNEAQ (reference sequence). This entry comes from a study of long-term antiretroviral therapy in people with HIV. It was version v3.0 of the immunoSEQ assay that was run at survey level. Target depth was about 40,000-50,000 T-cell genomes per sample. Here immunoSEQ multiplex PCR was the method, and the copy in TCRdb shows in-frame clones only, minus some. The sample records tens of thousands of clones, around 84% being singletons.

The chain links TRBV7-9 to TRBJ2-1; 9 bases align to TRBD1. This clonotype was obtained from a man aged 18 to 35 with HIV. The sample here was unsorted PBMCs, taken 0.1 years before starting antiretroviral therapy. CDR3 loop: CASSLLDRGHNEQFF. For the CDR3, the DNA is TGTGCCAGCAGCTTGCTGGACAGGGGACACAATGAGCAGTTCTTC.